The TCR beta chain under discussion was sequenced for a study of shared clonotypes between healthy human individuals. Findings and limits, study-wide: The sole specimen, blood, was sampled, and tissue repertoires likely differ. The diversity represented, both genetic and in exposure history, was limited by few donors. Sharing across four donors was highest in naive CD4 (roughly 5%) and lowest in memory CD8 (about 0.4%).

V gave up 3 bases and J gave up 4 bases, with 4 bases separating them. This CDR3 is built from 11 residues. CDR1 is DFQATT, CDR2 SNEGSKA, per germline (reference sequence). Generated by immunoSEQ multiplex PCR, the TCRdb table keeps only in-frame clones and is missing some. The data show 1 million to 1.3 million clones, with around three quarters seen just once and 0.55% to 0.7% held by the top ten. This clone was found a few times. Its antigen remains unidentified. In the same sample, other DNA sequences code for this CDR3. The chain has TRBV20-1 and TRBJ2-1; no firm D call. The receptor was isolated from a man in his late teens or twenties in good health. Some clones in this sample may be carry-over from other donors' samples. Material: memory CD4+ T cells from PBMCs. Subset denoted: CD45RA-negative fraction. CDR3 residues: CSARGYNEQFF. The CDR3 bases are TGCAGTGCTAGGGGGTACAATGAGCAGTTCTTC.